The text below deals with one T cell receptor beta chain. Its antigen is not known. Germline V gives CDR1 SGDLS, CDR2 YYNGEE. The CDR3 consists of 15 residues. The V end was cut by 0 bases, the J end by 3 bases, with 12 bases between. The data originate from a study of cytomegalovirus exposure and HLA in healthy donors. Study information: A subsequent analysis stated that the 120 validation repertoires were run on the same platform as the roughly 670 first-cohort repertoires.

The table came from immunoSEQ multiplex PCR; TCRdb's copy has only in-frame clones and leaves some out. The sample lists 200,000 to 300,000 clones, 87% occurring once. The donors were members of the validation cohort comprising 100 to 150 subjects, separate from the roughly 700-subject first cohort. Overall study results and limits: According to a subsequent analysis, TCR clusters from the first cohort were inclined to appear together in the roughly 130 validation repertoires. The listing of roughly 160 TCR beta chains classed them as cytomegalovirus-associated.

V usage is TRBV9 and J usage is TRBJ1-1; no reliable D call. Sequencing was done on a sample of PBMCs. This clonotype was obtained from a man between 18 and 29 years old in good health and CMV-seropositive. DNA of the CDR3: TGTGCCAGCAGCGTAGGGCCCTCCGGAGACACTGAAGCTTTCTTT. Its protein product is CASSVGPSGDTEAFF.